Each of the 4 T cell receptor beta chains below was sequenced from the same sample in a study of shared clonotypes between healthy human individuals. Profiled with immunoSEQ multiplex PCR; TCRdb holds only in-frame clones, not every one. The sample carries millions of clones, 85% to 95% recorded once. Sequenced: naive CD4+ T cells from PBMCs. Regarding subset: CD45RA+ positively selected. These receptors came from a man aged 18 to 29 in good health. Some clones in this sample may be carry-over from other donors' samples.

This clone came up once. The chain recombines TRBV29-1 with TRBJ2-7, with 8 nucleotides matching TRBD1. Germline V lookup: CDR1 SQVTM, CDR2 ANQGSEA. CDR3 length: 14 residues. Trimming took 6 bases from V and 2 from J; bases not matched to a gene: 9. CDR3 bases: TGCAGCGTGGCACCCGGGACAGGAACCTACGAGCAGTACTTC. This translates into CSVAPGTGTYEQYF.

The chain is built from TRBV28 and TRBJ2-7, with unresolved D. The CDR3 contains 16 residues. CDR1 is MDHEN, CDR2 SYDVKM, per germline. Trimming removed 2 bases at V and 0 bases at J, with 14 bases between. The CDR3 loop is CASSLGLGFSSYEQYF. The CDR3 nucleotides read TGTGCCAGCAGTTTAGGTCTGGGCTTCAGCTCCTACGAGCAGTACTTC. Together with reference TRBV28 and TRBJ2-7, the CDR3 gives the full variable domain: DVKVTQSSRYLVKRTGEKVFLECVQDMDHENMFWYRQDPGLGLRLIYFSYDVKMKEKGDIPEGYSVSREKKERFSLILESASTNQTSMYLCASSLGLGFSSYEQYFGPGTRLTVT.

This clone was observed once. The chain joins TRBV10-2 to TRBJ2-1; 11 bases are a match to TRBD2. Germline values: CDR1 WSHSY, CDR2 SAAADI. V shed 8 bases and J 7 bases; nucleotides not matched to a gene: 7. This CDR3 has 14 amino acids. The CDR3 here is CASLTSGSWNEQFF. Written as DNA, the CDR3 is TGCGCCAGCCTCACTAGCGGGAGTTGGAATGAGCAGTTCTTC.

This clone came up once. The J gene is TRBJ1-1, the V gene TRBV9; D remains unclear. The V end was cut by 0 bases, the J end by 2 bases, with 8 bases between. The V gene's germline CDR1 is SGDLS and CDR2 YYNGEE. This CDR3 has 14 residues. The DNA of the CDR3 is TGTGCCAGCAGCGTAGCCGGGAGTAACACTGAAGCTTTCTTT. As protein: CASSVAGSNTEAFF. The variable domain in full, with the rest retrieved from reference TRBV9 and TRBJ1-1, is DSGVTQTPKHLITATGQRVTLRCSPRSGDLSVYWYQQSLDQGLQFLIQYYNGEERAKGNILERFSAQQFPDLHSELNLSSLELGDSALYFCASSVAGSNTEAFFGQGTRLTVV.